Following are 25 T cell receptor beta chains from one sample sequenced in a study of cytomegalovirus exposure and HLA in healthy donors. PCR involved 60 Vbeta and 13 Jbeta primers. Sequencing used immunoSEQ multiplex PCR; TCRdb keeps in-frame clones, though not all of them. The sample yields approximately 170,000 clones, less than 90% seen once. The sample was PBMCs. These receptors came from a man in his forties or fifties in good health and CMV-seropositive.

The rearrangement joins TRBV10-3 to TRBJ1-3; D possibly corresponds to TRBD1 (5 bases). The CDR3 loop spans 14 amino acids. V lost 2 bases, J lost 5 bases, and 10 bases lay in between. CDR1 is ENHRY, CDR2 SYGVKD, per germline. This chain's CDR3 is CAISEVQGRNTIYF. CDR3 DNA: TGTGCCATCAGTGAGGTCCAGGGAAGAAACACCATATATTTT.

The rearrangement uses TRBV6-9 and TRBJ2-3, with TRBD2 identical over 9 bases. Trimming took 8 bases from V and 1 from J; bases not matched to a gene: 19. This CDR3 spans 19 amino acids. The germline V gene has CDR1 MNHGY and CDR2 SVAAGI. CDR3 loop: CASQGDPSGVDSGTDTQYF. DNA for the CDR3: TGTGCCAGCCAAGGGGATCCTAGCGGGGTCGACTCGGGCACAGATACGCAGTATTTT.

The chain uses TRBV28 and TRBJ2-6; a possible D gene is TRBD1 (5 bases). The ends were cut back, 5 bases at V and 2 bases at J, with 10 bases in the middle. This CDR3 has 15 residues. The germline V gene encodes CDR1 MDHEN and CDR2 SYDVKM. The CDR3 coding sequence is TGTGCCAGCAGTCCCTCAGGGACTGGGGCCAACGTCCTGACTTTC. This gives the protein CASSPSGTGANVLTF.

This clone appeared once. This chain links TRBV28 with TRBJ1-2, with no clear D. Germline-derived CDR1 and CDR2 are MDHEN and SYDVKM. V lost 3 bases, J lost 6 bases, and 11 bases lay in between. The CDR3 totals 13 residues. The CDR3 reads CASSFGGIDGYTF. The DNA for the CDR3 is TGTGCCAGCAGTTTTGGAGGTATTGATGGCTACACCTTC.

V is TRBV7-3 and J is TRBJ1-1, with 7 bases aligning to TRBD1. Germline trimming cut 4 bases from V and 0 bases from J; bases unmatched to any gene: 2. CDR1 and CDR2 from the germline V gene are SGHTA and FQGTGA. This CDR3 has 14 residues. This CDR3 reads CASSSGQLNTEAFF. The CDR3 nucleotides are TGTGCCAGCAGCTCGGGACAGCTGAACACTGAAGCTTTCTTT.

V gene TRBV19 combines with J gene TRBJ1-5; a weak D match, TRBD1 (5 bases). With 1 base removed from V and 4 bases from J, the gap between germline ends came to 5 bases. CDR3 length: 13 residues. CDR1 and CDR2 (germline): LNHDA, SQIVND (reference sequence). The CDR3 region has the DNA TGTGCCAGTAGTATAGGACAGAATCAGCCCCAGCATTTT. This sequence encodes CASSIGQNQPQHF. The full variable domain, its missing parts supplied by reference TRBV19 and TRBJ1-5, is DGGITQSPKYLFRKEGQNVTLSCEQNLNHDAMYWYRQDPGQGLRLIYYSQIVNDFQKGDIAEGYSVSREKKESFPLTVTSAQKNPTAFYLCASSIGQNQPQHFGDGTRLSIL.

The CDR3 DNA reads as TGCGCCAGCCAGATCAGGGAGGGAAGCACCGGGGAGCTGTTTTTT. Protein sequence: CASQIREGSTGELFF. The rearrangement uses TRBV4-1 and TRBJ2-2; 7 positions agree with TRBD2. V lost 8 bases to trimming and J lost 4 bases; unmatched junction nucleotides: 10. The CDR3 runs to 15 residues. Germline V lookup: CDR1 MGHRA, CDR2 YSYEKL.

The J gene is TRBJ2-3, the V gene TRBV11-3; tentative D call: TRBD2 (6 bases). Germline CDR1 and CDR2: SGHNT and YENEEA. The V and J ends lost 4 bases and 2 bases respectively, with 10 bases between them. The CDR3 covers 14 residues. The CDR3 loop reads CASSSGLITDTQYF. CDR3 DNA sequence: TGTGCCAGCAGCTCGGGACTCATCACAGATACGCAGTATTTT. Variable domain in full (rest from reference TRBV11-3 and TRBJ2-3): EAGVVQSPRYKIIEKKQPVAFWCNPISGHNTLYWYLQNLGQGPELLIRYENEEAVDDSQLPKDRFSAERLKGVDSTLKIQPAELGDSAVYLCASSSGLITDTQYFGPGTRLTVL.

The chain links TRBV5-6 to TRBJ2-5; 10 nucleotides line up with TRBD2. CDR1 is SGHDT and CDR2 is YYEEEE in the germline V gene. This CDR3 is built from 14 residues. Trimming at V came to 5 bases and at J to 3 bases, leaving 4 bases not matched to a gene. CDR3 nucleotides: TGTGCCAGCAGACAACTAGCGGGGAAAGAGACCCAGTACTTC. Translated: CASRQLAGKETQYF.

The chain combines TRBV10-3 with TRBJ1-6; no reliable D call. The CDR3 totals 17 residues. Germline CDR1 reads ENHRY; CDR2 reads SYGVKD. V lost 3 bases and J 0 bases, leaving 12 bases between the germline ends. The CDR3 protein is CAISDPKLSSYNSPLHF. The CDR3 DNA follows: TGTGCCATCAGTGACCCCAAGCTGAGCTCCTATAATTCACCCCTCCACTTT.

This chain links TRBV2 with TRBJ2-7, with 10 bases fitting TRBD1. Germline CDR1 and CDR2: SNHLY and FYNNEI. The junction had 6 bases not matched to a gene; V was cut back by 4 bases and J by 6 bases. This CDR3 is built from 14 residues. This CDR3 is CASSVDRGTGEQYF. Written as DNA, the CDR3 is TGTGCCAGCAGTGTGGACAGGGGGACGGGCGAGCAGTACTTC.

This chain uses TRBV5-6 with TRBJ2-5; 8 positions match TRBD2. J lost 5 bases, V lost 2 bases, and 14 bases had no gene match. This CDR3 has 17 amino acids. Germline V gene lookup returns CDR1 SGHDT and CDR2 YYEEEE. For the CDR3, the DNA is TGTGCCAGCAGCTTTGGGAGTAGCGGGGCGTTTGGGGAGACCCAGTACTTC. Its translation is CASSFGSSGAFGETQYF.

The V and J genes are TRBV29-1 and TRBJ1-5; a possible D gene is TRBD1 (5 bases). This CDR3 region has 14 residues. The V gene lost 6 bases and the J gene lost 6 bases, with 18 bases spanning the gap. Germline V gene lookup returns CDR1 SQVTM and CDR2 ANQGSEA. For the CDR3, the DNA is TGCAGCGTCCTGTTTACAGGACCGGGTCAGCCCCAGCATTTT. As protein: CSVLFTGPGQPQHF.

J is TRBJ2-7 and V is TRBV6-5; 12 nucleotides align to TRBD1. CDR3 length equals 15 residues. Trimming removed 5 bases from V and 5 bases from J; junction bases left unmatched: 7. From germline, CDR1 is MNHEY and CDR2 SVGAGI. The CDR3: CASSQGQGAVDEQYF. As DNA, the CDR3 is TGTGCCAGCAGTCAGGGACAGGGGGCTGTGGACGAGCAGTACTTC.

This clone occurred once. The CDR3 sequence: CSVGWGVPSYEQYF. As DNA, the CDR3 is TGCAGCGTTGGATGGGGAGTTCCCTCCTACGAGCAGTACTTC. This rearrangement joins TRBV29-1 to TRBJ2-7; a weak D match, TRBD2 (5 bases). The V end lost 4 bases, the J end lost 0 bases, and 13 bases lay between the germline ends. Germline V gives CDR1 SQVTM, CDR2 ANQGSEA. The CDR3 extends over 14 amino acids.

J is TRBJ2-7 and V is TRBV7-9; a possible D gene is TRBD1 (6 bases). The CDR3 extends over 13 amino acids. The germline V gene encodes CDR1 SEHNR and CDR2 FQNEAQ (reference sequence). The V end lost 3 bases, the J end lost 4 bases, and 10 bases lay between the germline ends. CDR3 in DNA: TGTGCCAGCAGCTTGGGGGACACTTACGAGCAGTACTTC. Translating gives CASSLGDTYEQYF.

The chain carries TRBV11-1 and TRBJ2-2, with 12 bases lining up with TRBD1. Trimming took 5 bases from V and 4 from J; bases not matched to a gene: 5. Germline CDR1 is SGHAT and CDR2 is FQDESV (reference sequence). The CDR3 loop spans 16 amino acids. CDR3 DNA: TGTGCCAGCAGCCGCTGGGACAGGGGGCTCACCGGGGAGCTGTTTTTT. The encoded protein is CASSRWDRGLTGELFF.

This clone has just a few counts. The rearrangement uses TRBV7-9 and TRBJ1-2; 9 bases agree with TRBD1. CDR1 and CDR2 from the germline V gene are SEHNR and FQNEAQ (reference sequence). The V segment lost 5 bases and the J segment 3 bases; nucleotides outside the gene matches: 4. The CDR3 totals 14 residues. CDR3 nucleotides: TGTGCCAGCAGCCGGACAGGGGAAGACTATGGCTACACCTTC. Encoded protein: CASSRTGEDYGYTF.

V and J are TRBV2 and TRBJ2-5; no clear D. This CDR3 has 11 amino acids. V dropped 6 bases and J dropped 5 bases, with 7 bases sitting between them. Germline values: CDR1 SNHLY, CDR2 FYNNEI. The CDR3 is CASSVRETQYF. CDR3 in DNA: TGTGCCAGCAGCGTTCGGGAGACCCAGTACTTC.

This CDR3 reads CASSARTGGPETQYF. The CDR3 bases are TGCGCCAGCAGCGCTCGGACAGGGGGCCCAGAGACCCAGTACTTC. This sequence joins TRBV5-1 and TRBJ2-5, with TRBD1 identical over 11 bases. V trimming: 4 bases; J trimming: 4 bases; junction bases outside the gene matches: 6. The CDR3 has 15 amino acids. CDR1 and CDR2 (germline): SGHRS, YFSETQ.

The rearrangement uses TRBV28 and TRBJ1-2; no clear D. CDR3 size: 13 residues. The germline V gene has CDR1 MDHEN and CDR2 SYDVKM. V gave up 3 bases and J gave up 4 bases, with 9 bases separating them. The CDR3 DNA follows: TGTGCCAGCAGTTTCCAGGCCAGCTATGGCTACACCTTC. The encoded protein is CASSFQASYGYTF.

The CDR3 is CASSLVEGATGELFF. CDR3 bases: TGTGCCAGCAGCTTAGTTGAGGGGGCAACCGGGGAGCTGTTTTTT. The chain links TRBV7-2 to TRBJ2-2; 7 nucleotides align to TRBD1. Germline V gene sequence: CDR1 SGHTA, CDR2 FQGNSA. V lost 1 base, J lost 5 bases, and 4 bases stayed unmatched. The length of the CDR3 is 15 residues.

V and J are TRBV6-5 and TRBJ2-7; D is undetermined. The V end lost 6 bases, the J end lost 1 base, and 10 bases lay between the germline ends. The germline V gene encodes CDR1 MNHEY and CDR2 SVGAGI. The length of the CDR3 is 13 residues. The CDR3 here is CASSYPGSYEQYF. The CDR3 nucleotides read TGTGCCAGCAGCTATCCGGGTTCCTACGAGCAGTACTTC.

V is TRBV7-8 and J is TRBJ2-7; 7 bases are a match to TRBD1. V lost 5 bases and J lost 4; bases outside the gene matches: 8. Germline CDR1 SGHVS, CDR2 FQNEAQ. The CDR3 runs 14 residues. The CDR3: CASSRLGTVYEQYF. The CDR3 DNA follows: TGTGCCAGCAGCCGTCTCGGGACAGTTTACGAGCAGTACTTC.

This clone was counted only a few times. The rearrangement uses TRBV6-5 and TRBJ1-1; maybe TRBD1 (6 bases). Trimming took 10 bases from V and 4 from J, leaving 16 bases between them. This CDR3 is built from 13 residues. Germline-derived CDR1 and CDR2 are MNHEY and SVGAGI. As DNA, the CDR3 is TGTGCCACCTGGGACACCTCGACCACTGAAGCTTTCTTT. Protein sequence: CATWDTSTTEAFF.